This is a list of T cell receptor beta chains from one sample in a study of T cell repertoires in cytomegalovirus infection. Their antigens are not known. Via MiXCR, TCRdb re-called the reads, giving one row per CDR3 protein. Of about half a million distinct CDR3 sequences in the sample, roughly 42% were seen once. This specimen consisted of cultured PBMCs, obtained from culture after CMV antigen stimulation. All receptors derive from a human donor in good health (CMV status not recorded). Some clones in this sample may be carry-over from other donors' samples. Both conserved end residues are part of each CDR3.

>TRBV4-1|14|TRBJ1-1
CASSQDLGNTEAFF
>TRBV3-1|13|TRBJ1-1
CASSPDSPSEAFF
>TRBV11-2|13|TRBJ1-1
CASRQIGNTEAFF
>TRBV6-1|11|TRBJ2-2
CASRGAGELFF
>TRBV7-2|14|TRBJ2-5
CASSPRMYQETQYF
>TRBV20-1|14|TRBJ2-1
CSARDLREGVEQFF
>TRBV5-1|15|TRBJ2-7
CASSLTSSGAYEQYF
>TRBV12-3/TRBV12-4|15|TRBJ1-4
CASSLERVGDEKLFF
>TRBV7-6|14|TRBJ2-5
CASSLKAGGETQYF
>TRBV6-5|13|TRBJ1-1
CASSIGTDTEAFF
>TRBV6-1|11|TRBJ2-3
CASSVGTVAYF
>TRBV7-2|15|TRBJ2-5
CASSLNRGLQETQYF
>TRBV6-6|12|TRBJ2-1
CASSAIGDEQFF
>TRBV10-3|15|TRBJ2-3
CAIRTGTRHTDTQYF
>TRBV20-1|13|TRBJ2-7
CSASGTWLGEQYF
>TRBV20-1|13|TRBJ2-1
CSATGPGVNEQFF
>TRBV7-7|16|TRBJ2-1
CASSPTDGRSYNEQFF
>TRBV7-2|13|TRBJ2-2
CASSLVGSGELFF
>TRBV20-1|12|TRBJ1-1
CSANRGNTEAFF
>TRBV12-3/TRBV12-4|15|TRBJ1-1
CASSSTGSGNTEAFF
>TRBV7-2|14|TRBJ2-7
CASSSIAGTYEQYF
>TRBV4-1|13|TRBJ1-5
CASSQDWNQPQHF
>TRBV7-8|18|TRBJ2-7
CASSSNRDRVSHSYEQYF
>TRBV12-3/TRBV12-4|13|TRBJ1-2
CASSPLTDYGYTF
>TRBV7-2|17|TRBJ1-2
CASSLEGTAGVIDGYTF
>TRBV19|14|TRBJ2-3
CASRDKPVGDTQYF
>TRBV10-2|14|TRBJ2-7
CASSGGLATYEQYF
>TRBV10-2|16|TRBJ1-1
CASSLGQGTGGTEAFF
>TRBV7-9|17|TRBJ1-1
CASSLGALTGANTEAFF
>TRBV3-1|15|TRBJ1-1
CASSQGFGQAERAFF
>TRBV6-9|16|TRBJ1-5
CASNPTGSGDNQPQHF
>TRBV7-2|15|TRBJ2-3
CASSSDAGLGDTQYF
>TRBV25-1|13|TRBJ1-1
CASTASGGTEAFF
>TRBV11-2|15|TRBJ2-7
CASSTTRDRSYEQYF
>TRBV7-8|16|TRBJ2-1
CASSLWGGSTGNEQFF
>TRBV7-2|14|TRBJ2-7
CASSSGTRTYEQYF